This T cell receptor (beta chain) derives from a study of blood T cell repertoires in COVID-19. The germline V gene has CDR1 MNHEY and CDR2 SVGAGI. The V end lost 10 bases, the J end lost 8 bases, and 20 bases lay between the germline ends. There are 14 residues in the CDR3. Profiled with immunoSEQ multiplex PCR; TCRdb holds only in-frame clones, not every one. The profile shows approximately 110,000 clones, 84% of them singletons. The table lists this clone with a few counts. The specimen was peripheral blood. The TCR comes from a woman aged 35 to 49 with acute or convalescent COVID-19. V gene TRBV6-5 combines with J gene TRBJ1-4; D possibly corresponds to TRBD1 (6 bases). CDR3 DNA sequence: TGTGCCATTGCAGCAACAGGGAGGGGAGAAAAACTGTTTTTT. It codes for CAIAATGRGEKLFF.